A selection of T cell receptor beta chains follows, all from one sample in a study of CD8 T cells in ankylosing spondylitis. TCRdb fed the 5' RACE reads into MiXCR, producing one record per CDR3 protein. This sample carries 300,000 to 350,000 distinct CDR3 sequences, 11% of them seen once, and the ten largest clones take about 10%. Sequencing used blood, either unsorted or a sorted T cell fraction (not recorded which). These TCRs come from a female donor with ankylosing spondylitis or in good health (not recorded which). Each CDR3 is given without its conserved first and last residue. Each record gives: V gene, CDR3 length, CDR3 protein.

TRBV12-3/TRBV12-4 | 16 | ASTPRDRELLGGNTIY
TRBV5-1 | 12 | ASSWTHGGGELF
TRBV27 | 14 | ASSPGTSGRVSEQY
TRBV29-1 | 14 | SAQTFSDRFGNTIY
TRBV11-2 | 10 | ASSLDWGEQF
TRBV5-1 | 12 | ASSRGAGTYEQY
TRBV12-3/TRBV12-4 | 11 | ASSLMPNYGYT
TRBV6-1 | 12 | ASSERAGPYGYT
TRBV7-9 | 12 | ASSQGQADEKLF
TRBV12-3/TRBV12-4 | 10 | ASSSAGQPQH